This TCR beta chain was profiled in a study of T cell repertoires in cytomegalovirus infection. Study details: Indications came from public TCR beta signatures; they pointed to CMV infection and to a matching HLA type. General study results and limits: CMV carriers having the relevant HLA were flagged by cumulative public TCR beta family frequency.

With 6 bases removed from V and 4 bases from J, the gap between germline ends came to 12 bases. Germline CDR1 and CDR2: SQVTM and ANQGSEA. This CDR3 is built from 12 residues. This clonotype was seen at least ten times. Its antigen is not known. TCRdb reprocessed the reads with MiXCR, giving one entry per CDR3 protein. Of about 260,000 distinct CDR3 sequences in the sample, roughly an eighth were seen once. The receptor was isolated from a human donor in good health (CMV status not recorded). Some clones in this sample may be carry-over from other donors' samples. V gene TRBV29-1 combines with J gene TRBJ1-1; the D gene is possibly TRBD1 (5 bases). Sequencing used PBMCs. The CDR3: CSVAGYGTEAFF. CDR3 DNA: TGCAGCGTCGCAGGGTATGGCACTGAAGCTTTCTTT.